Each of the 24 T cell receptor beta chains below was sequenced from the same sample in a study of T-cell memory formation after mild COVID-19. TCRdb reprocessed the 5' RACE reads with MiXCR, giving one entry per CDR3 protein. The profile shows about half a million distinct CDR3 sequences, 18% of them singletons. Input material: PBMCs or a T cell subset sorted from them (not recorded which). The receptors originated from an adult woman who had mild COVID-19 (a few samples of this study predate the infection). Cell type and time point are not known.

CDR3 DNA sequence: TGCGCCAGCACCCGGACTAGCGGGAGCGCATACAATGAGCAGTTCTTC. Translated, it gives CASTRTSGSAYNEQFF. V gene TRBV5-1 combines with J gene TRBJ2-1; TRBD2 matches at 13 bases. The V gene end was trimmed by 6 bases and the J gene end by 4 bases; junction bases not matched to a gene: 7. Looked up from germline, CDR1 is SGHRS and CDR2 is YFSETQ. This CDR3 spans 16 amino acids.

A few counts support this clonotype. The chain has TRBV9 and TRBJ1-5, with D perhaps TRBD1 (6 bases). The V gene lost 2 bases and the J gene lost 4 bases, with 7 bases spanning the gap. There are 13 residues in the CDR3. Looked up from germline, CDR1 is SGDLS and CDR2 is YYNGEE. CDR3 DNA sequence: TGTGCCAGCAGCGTTCAGGGGAATCAGCCCCAGCATTTT. Translating gives CASSVQGNQPQHF.

This clonotype was counted a single time. This rearrangement joins TRBV12-3 or TRBV12-4 to TRBJ1-1, with D perhaps TRBD1 (5 bases). The V and J ends lost 2 bases and 7 bases respectively, with 17 bases between them. This CDR3 contains 15 residues. The CDR3: CASSLRTLGGNEAFF. The CDR3 DNA reads as TGTGCCAGCAGTTTAAGGACCCTGGGGGGTAATGAAGCTTTCTTT.

This clonotype was counted between two and nine times. This chain joins TRBV14 and TRBJ1-6; D remains unclear. V dropped 3 bases and J dropped 10 bases, with 10 bases sitting between them. The CDR3 sequence is 13 residues long. The germline V gene has CDR1 SGHDN and CDR2 FVKESK. DNA of the CDR3: TGTGCCAGCAGCCAGGATATTAGGTCACCCCTCCACTTT. Amino acids: CASSQDIRSPLHF.

The chain uses TRBV7-2 and TRBJ2-1; a possible D gene is TRBD1 (5 bases). This CDR3 region has 16 residues. V was cut by 0 bases and J by 5 bases, with 14 bases left in between. Germline CDR1 and CDR2: SGHTA and FQGNSA. CDR3: CASSLAQGIWNNEQFF. CDR3 bases: TGTGCCAGCAGCTTAGCGCAGGGCATCTGGAACAATGAGCAGTTCTTC.

V usage is TRBV20-1 and J usage is TRBJ2-2; maybe TRBD1 (7 bases). Germline lookup yields CDR1 DFQATT and CDR2 SNEGSKA (reference sequence). The CDR3 has 14 amino acids. The V gene lost 3 bases and the J gene lost 7 bases, with 15 bases spanning the gap. CDR3 loop: CSARQQGGDGELFF. For the CDR3, the DNA is TGCAGTGCTAGGCAGCAGGGGGGAGACGGGGAGCTGTTTTTT.

This clonotype appeared a few times. The chain employs TRBV5-4 and TRBJ2-1, with D uncertain. The germline V gene has CDR1 SGHNT and CDR2 YYREEE (reference sequence). The CDR3 is 14 residues long. Trimming removed 2 bases from V and 7 bases from J, with 13 bases in between. The CDR3 reads CASSFGLGRNEQFF. In nucleotides, the CDR3 is TGTGCCAGCAGCTTCGGGCTAGGTCGGAATGAGCAGTTCTTC.

CDR3 sequence: CATSGRARNEQYF. CDR3 DNA sequence: TGTGCCACCAGCGGCCGGGCGAGGAACGAGCAGTACTTC. J is TRBJ2-7 and V is TRBV15, with D unresolved. V lost 5 bases and J 5 bases, leaving 13 bases between the germline ends. The CDR3 is 13 amino acids. Per germline, CDR1 LNHNV and CDR2 YYDKDF (reference sequence).

This clonotype has more than one count but fewer than ten. V usage is TRBV27 and J usage is TRBJ1-2; D not certain. Germline values: CDR1 MNHEY, CDR2 SMNVEV (reference sequence). V lost 2 bases to trimming and J lost 8 bases, with 12 bases between them. This CDR3 region has 13 residues. The CDR3 DNA is TGTGCCAGCAGTTTAACCCCGTTGGGCGGCTACACCTTC. Its translation: CASSLTPLGGYTF.

This clonotype was counted between two and nine times. The chain carries TRBV20-1 and TRBJ2-3; 12 positions match TRBD2. Germline V gene lookup returns CDR1 DFQATT and CDR2 SNEGSKA (reference sequence). This CDR3 comprises 16 residues. J gave up 3 bases and V 6 bases, and 10 bases lay outside the gene matches. CDR3 residues: CSATSSGGAWTDTQYF. The DNA of the CDR3 is TGCAGTGCAACCTCTAGCGGGGGGGCTTGGACAGATACGCAGTATTTT.

This clonotype showed up many times. The V gene is TRBV5-4, the J gene TRBJ2-5; tentative D call: TRBD1 (6 bases). The germline V gene encodes CDR1 SGHNT and CDR2 YYREEE (reference sequence). The germline V and J ends were trimmed by 5 bases and 5 bases, with 13 bases remaining between them. CDR3 length: 13 amino acids. The CDR3 DNA reads as TGTGCCAGCAGGTTTAACAGGGAGGAGACCCAGTACTTC. It codes for CASRFNREETQYF. The variable domain in full, completed from reference TRBV5-4 and TRBJ2-5, reads ETGVTQSPTHLIKTRGQQVTLRCSSQSGHNTVSWYQQALGQGPQFIFQYYREEENGRGNFPPRFSGLQFPNYSSELNVNALELDDSALYLCASRFNREETQYFGPGTRLLVL.

A few counts support this clonotype. The genes are TRBV9 and TRBJ2-6; a weak D match, TRBD1 (5 bases). The germline CDR1 and CDR2 sequences are SGDLS and YYNGEE. The ends were cut back, 0 bases at V and 2 bases at J, with 12 bases in the middle. This CDR3 spans 17 amino acids. CDR3 loop: CASSVEGRWAGANVLTF. The CDR3 DNA follows: TGTGCCAGCAGCGTAGAGGGGCGTTGGGCTGGGGCCAACGTCCTGACTTTC.

The V call is TRBV15, the J call TRBJ2-5; 13 nucleotides line up with TRBD2. The V gene end was trimmed by 6 bases and the J gene end by 2 bases; junction bases not matched to a gene: 9. From germline, CDR1 is LNHNV and CDR2 YYDKDF (reference sequence). This CDR3 comprises 17 residues. The CDR3: CATRRTSGGLTQETQYF. In DNA, the CDR3 is TGTGCCACCAGAAGGACTAGCGGGGGCCTTACTCAAGAGACCCAGTACTTC.

The V gene is TRBV4-1, the J gene TRBJ1-1; no clear D gene. The CDR3 is 14 residues long. With 1 base removed from V and 3 bases from J, the gap between germline ends came to 9 bases. Germline V gives CDR1 MGHRA, CDR2 YSYEKL. The CDR3 region has the DNA TGCGCCAGCAGCCAAGTGGTAAGATACACTGAAGCTTTCTTT. Amino acid sequence: CASSQVVRYTEAFF.

The chain has TRBV15 and TRBJ2-3, with D possibly matching TRBD1 (6 bases). The CDR3 has 14 amino acids. The V gene's germline CDR1 is LNHNV and CDR2 YYDKDF (reference sequence). V was clipped by 3 bases and J by 1 base, with 8 bases between them. This CDR3 reads CATSSRQGTDTQYF. The CDR3 DNA sequence: TGTGCCACCAGCAGCCGACAGGGCACAGATACGCAGTATTTT.

V is TRBV7-2 and J is TRBJ1-3, with TRBD1 as a possible D gene (5 bases). The CDR3 has 15 residues. V gave up 5 bases and J gave up 4 bases, with 15 bases separating them. Germline CDR1 reads SGHTA; CDR2 reads FQGNSA. The CDR3 DNA sequence: TGTGCCAGCAGCCCATCCCCAGGGTCAGGAAACACCATATATTTT. Amino acids: CASSPSPGSGNTIYF.

This clonotype has a handful of counts. CDR3 in amino acids: CASSYRRGGRETQYF. The CDR3 DNA follows: TGTGCCAGCAGTTACAGGCGGGGGGGGCGGGAGACCCAGTACTTC. The rearrangement links TRBV6-5 to TRBJ2-5; TRBD2 aligns across 9 bases. V gave up 2 bases and J gave up 5 bases; unmatched junction bases: 6. CDR1 is MNHEY and CDR2 is SVGAGI in the germline V gene. This CDR3 is 15 amino acids long.

The J gene is TRBJ2-1, the V gene TRBV24-1; 13 nucleotides match TRBD2. The CDR3 is made up of 16 amino acids. From germline, CDR1 is KGHDR and CDR2 SFDVKD. The trim removed 4 bases at V and 8 bases at J, leaving 7 bases unmatched. As DNA, the CDR3 is TGTGCCACCAGTGACCAGACTAGCGGGAGGTTCGATGAGCAGTTCTTC. Translating it yields CATSDQTSGRFDEQFF.

This rearrangement joins TRBV7-9 to TRBJ1-2; D uncertain. V lost 7 bases, J lost 1 base, and 7 bases lay in between. Per germline, CDR1 SEHNR and CDR2 FQNEAQ (reference sequence). The CDR3 covers 12 residues. The DNA of the CDR3 is TGTGCCAGCACCCTAATTAACTATGGCTACACCTTC. Amino acids: CASTLINYGYTF.

This clonotype has only a few counts. The V call is TRBV12-3 or TRBV12-4, the J call TRBJ1-3; D uncertain. The germline V and J ends were trimmed by 1 base and 0 bases, with 7 bases remaining between them. This CDR3 is 15 amino acids long. CDR3: CASSLGASSGNTIYF. DNA of the CDR3: TGTGCCAGCAGTTTAGGGGCCTCCTCTGGAAACACCATATATTTT.

The rearrangement uses TRBV10-3 and TRBJ2-1, with D tentatively TRBD1 or TRBD2 (5 bases each). The ends were cut back, 4 bases at V and 3 bases at J, with 16 bases in the middle. The CDR3 loop spans 16 amino acids. CDR1 is ENHRY, CDR2 SYGVKD, per germline. CDR3 in DNA: TGTGCCATCAGTGGGGTTTGGGGGTCCGTCTACAATGAGCAGTTCTTC. Encoded protein: CAISGVWGSVYNEQFF.

The V call is TRBV9, the J call TRBJ2-5, with 7 bases that match TRBD2. V was pared by 4 bases and J by 2 bases, with 5 bases of the junction left unmatched. The CDR3 has 14 amino acids. The germline gives CDR1 SGDLS, CDR2 YYNGEE. In DNA form, the CDR3 reads TGTGCCAGCAGCATACAAGCGGGACAAGAGACCCAGTACTTC. Residues: CASSIQAGQETQYF.

A few counts support this clonotype. The chain is built from TRBV25-1 and TRBJ2-5, with D hard to call. CDR1 MGHDK and CDR2 SYGVNS come from the germline V gene. V lost 5 bases and J lost 1, with 11 bases in between. The CDR3 contains 14 residues. This CDR3 reads CASSSQLGQETQYF. CDR3 DNA sequence: TGTGCCAGCAGTTCCCAGCTAGGCCAAGAGACCCAGTACTTC.

This chain uses TRBV10-1 with TRBJ2-2; TRBD1 might be the D (5 bases). The CDR3 length is 15 residues. V was clipped by 3 bases and J by 5 bases, with 13 bases between them. Germline CDR1 and CDR2: WNHNN and SYGVQD (reference sequence). CDR3 residues: CASSDKGVRTGELFF. The CDR3 nucleotides read TGCGCCAGCAGTGATAAAGGGGTTCGGACCGGGGAGCTGTTTTTT.